A single sample gave rise to the 9 T cell receptor beta chains below, sequenced in a study of response to subunit inactivated influenza vaccine. TCRdb analysed the RT-PCR reads with MiXCR anew, one entry per CDR3 protein. The data show about 540,000 distinct CDR3 sequences, with roughly 15% seen just once and around 10% held by the top ten. The material sequenced was PBMCs from blood, taken 11 to 12 days after vaccination. These receptors all stem from a man between 45 and 60 years old who received an inactivated influenza vaccine.

This clonotype has a count of ten or more. The chain carries TRBV4-2 and TRBJ2-1; 11 positions match TRBD2. The length of the CDR3 is 16 residues. V dropped 4 bases and J dropped 6; count of bases not matched to a gene: 8. Germline CDR1 LGHNA, CDR2 YNFKEQ. The CDR3 loop reads CASSPQLAGASNEQFF. The CDR3 DNA follows: TGTGCCAGCAGCCCACAACTAGCGGGAGCTAGCAATGAGCAGTTCTTC.

As regards this clonotype: This sequence may be a read error, since a much larger clone differs from it by one base. The chain links TRBV7-2 to TRBJ2-3; perhaps TRBD1 as D (7 bases). The germline CDR1 and CDR2 sequences are SGHTA and FQGNSA. The CDR3 runs 15 residues. The CDR3 region has the DNA TGTGCCGGCAGCTTAGGGCAGGGGGGATCAGATACGCAGTATTTT. Protein sequence: CAGSLGQGGSDTQYF.

The chain couples TRBV21-1 to TRBJ2-7; the DNA was not used to check the table's D call, TRBD2. TRBV21-1 is a documented pseudogene. The CDR3 runs 19 residues. The CDR3 nucleotides are TGTGCCAGCAGCAAAGGGACTAGCGGGAGTAGGACAGCCAGCTACGAGCAGTACTTC. This codes for CASSKGTSGSRTASYEQYF.

This clonotype was observed at least ten times. The chain recombines TRBV2 with TRBJ1-2; 8 bases map to TRBD1. The CDR3 totals 15 residues. After removal of 6 bases from V and 4 bases from J, the junction contained 10 bases not matched to a gene. Germline V CDR1 and CDR2: SNHLY, FYNNEI. The CDR3 DNA sequence: TGTGCCAGCAGGAGCGGGACAGGAGCCTTCTATGGCTACACCTTC. Protein sequence: CASRSGTGAFYGYTF.

This clonotype was detected many times. This sequence joins TRBV12-3 or TRBV12-4 and TRBJ2-7, with D maybe TRBD1 (6 bases). This CDR3 has 14 amino acids. V dropped 5 bases and J dropped 0 bases, with 11 bases sitting between them. CDR3 in DNA: TGTGCCAGCAGTAGGGGGATTAGCTCCTACGAGCAGTACTTC. Its translation: CASSRGISSYEQYF.

In this sample, this clonotype turned up many times. The chain couples TRBV29-1 to TRBJ1-2, with D uncertain. In germline, CDR1 is SQVTM, CDR2 ANQGSEA. The CDR3 contains 9 residues. V was shortened by 4 bases and J by 8 bases, with 5 bases between the two germline ends. The CDR3 region has the DNA TGCAGCGTTGCCGAGGGCTACACCTTC. It translates to CSVAEGYTF. The full variable domain, its missing parts supplied by reference TRBV29-1 and TRBJ1-2, is SAVISQKPSRDICQRGTSLTIQCQVDSQVTMMFWYRQQPGQSLTLIATANQGSEATYESGFVIDKFPISRPNLTFSTLTVSNMSPEDSSIYLCSVAEGYTFGSGTRLTVV.

This chain links TRBV28 with TRBJ1-4; TRBD1 agrees at 7 bases. With V trimmed by 7 bases and J by 3 bases, 2 bases remained unmatched. Germline values: CDR1 MDHEN, CDR2 SYDVKM. The CDR3 has 13 residues. This CDR3 reads CASKGTANEKLFF. In DNA form, the CDR3 reads TGTGCCAGCAAGGGGACAGCTAATGAAAAACTGTTTTTT.

This clonotype was detected a few times. This rearrangement joins TRBV7-2 to TRBJ2-3; 10 nucleotides line up with TRBD2. The germline V gene encodes CDR1 SGHTA and CDR2 FQGNSA. Trimming removed 5 bases from V and 0 bases from J; junction bases left unmatched: 5. The CDR3 runs to 16 residues. CDR3 amino acids: CASSIWTSGSTDTQYF. Here the CDR3 DNA reads TGTGCCAGCAGCATCTGGACTAGCGGAAGCACAGATACGCAGTATTTT.

The chain uses TRBV10-3 and TRBJ1-2, with D uncertain. Looked up from germline, CDR1 is ENHRY and CDR2 is SYGVKD. The CDR3 extends over 12 amino acids. V lost 2 bases and J lost 4, with 5 bases in between. DNA for the CDR3: TGTGCCATCAGTGAGGCTAGCTATGGCTACACCTTC. It is translated as CAISEASYGYTF.